These 18 T cell receptor beta chains were all obtained from the same sample, sequenced in a study of technical replicates of blood from a handful of donors (dated by TCRdb to 2017 to 2019). The receptor library was made with the immunoSEQ multiplex PCR assay. Entries here come from immuneACCESS through TCRdb and include only in-frame sequences with V and J called. Some clones fail to appear in such tables; in the studies checked, an unresolved V gene covers under half of the shortfall, and the cause of the remainder is unknown. The sample contains tens of thousands of clones, around 96% of them found a single time. The ten biggest clones cover approximately 0.26% of the sample. The sample was T cells isolated from PBMCs. Source of these receptors: a human donor in good health.

The count of this clone is one. The chain is built from TRBV18 and TRBJ1-5; D is perhaps TRBD1 (6 bases). The CDR3 loop spans 14 amino acids. Germline CDR1 is KGHSH and CDR2 is LQKENI. Trimming shortened V by 1 base and J by 6 bases, and 10 bases separated the two germline ends. As DNA, the CDR3 is TGTGCCAGCTCACCACGGGGGCATAGTCAGCCCCAGCATTTT. It translates to CASSPRGHSQPQHF.

This clone appeared a single time. DNA of the CDR3: TGTGCCAGCAGTTTTGGTACAGGGGCTACTGAAGCTTTCTTT. Its protein product is CASSFGTGATEAFF. The genes are TRBV27 and TRBJ1-1; 7 bases match TRBD1. Germline CDR1 MNHEY, CDR2 SMNVEV (reference sequence). The CDR3 covers 14 residues. The V segment lost 3 bases and the J segment 5 bases; nucleotides outside the gene matches: 6.

This clone was recorded once. This rearrangement joins TRBV4-1 to TRBJ2-7; tentative D call: TRBD2 (5 bases). V lost 6 bases and J lost 4, with 19 bases in between. CDR3 length: 15 residues. Germline V CDR1 and CDR2: MGHRA, YSYEKL. CDR3 in DNA: TGCGCCAGCAGTCCTACCCGATCGACGGGATACGAGCAGTACTTC. It translates to CASSPTRSTGYEQYF.

The chain combines TRBV10-3 with TRBJ1-2, with 10 bases lining up with TRBD1. The germline CDR1 and CDR2 sequences are ENHRY and SYGVKD. Trimming at V came to 6 bases and at J to 6 bases, leaving 4 bases not matched to a gene. CDR3 length: 13 amino acids. CDR3 sequence reads: CAIRRDRGDGYTF. In nucleotides, the CDR3 is TGTGCCATCAGGCGGGACAGGGGTGATGGCTACACCTTC.

The chain joins TRBV5-6 to TRBJ2-2; D not resolved. Trimming removed 1 base at V and 1 base at J, with 5 bases between. The germline V gene encodes CDR1 SGHDT and CDR2 YYEEEE. This CDR3 is built from 14 residues. The CDR3 loop is CASSLIQNTGELFF. In DNA form, the CDR3 reads TGTGCCAGCAGCTTGATTCAGAACACCGGGGAGCTGTTTTTT.

The chain uses TRBV4-1 and TRBJ2-7; the match to TRBD2 covers 13 bases. CDR3 length: 21 amino acids. Trimming took 4 bases from V and 5 from J; bases not matched to a gene: 23. In germline, CDR1 is MGHRA, CDR2 YSYEKL. The CDR3 protein is CASSLSWTSGGPARGSHEQYF. CDR3 DNA: TGCGCCAGCAGCCTAAGCTGGACTAGCGGGGGTCCGGCTAGGGGGTCCCACGAGCAGTACTTC.

This clone was observed a handful of times. V gene TRBV19 combines with J gene TRBJ2-2; TRBD1 aligns across 8 bases. CDR1 is LNHDA, CDR2 SQIVND, per germline (reference sequence). Trimming took 5 bases from V and 0 from J; bases not matched to a gene: 5. This CDR3 is built from 16 residues. The CDR3 coding sequence is TGTGCCAGTAGTTCACAGGGGGGAACGAACACCGGGGAGCTGTTTTTT. Its protein product is CASSSQGGTNTGELFF.

CDR3: CASSERAGTAKLFF. The CDR3 coding sequence is TGTGCCAGCAGTGAGAGGGCTGGGACTGCAAAACTGTTTTTT. The chain employs TRBV6-1 and TRBJ1-4; tentative D call: TRBD1 (5 bases). Looked up from germline, CDR1 is MNHNS and CDR2 is SASEGT. The CDR3 covers 14 residues. V was trimmed by 3 bases and J by 10 bases, leaving 15 bases between them.

The chain carries TRBV19 and TRBJ1-5, with 10 bases identical to TRBD1. V lost 5 bases, J lost 8 bases, and 6 bases stayed unmatched. The germline gives CDR1 LNHDA, CDR2 SQIVND (reference sequence). This CDR3 spans 14 amino acids. This CDR3 is CASSVTGGREPQHF. CDR3 nucleotide sequence: TGTGCCAGTAGTGTGACAGGGGGCCGGGAGCCCCAGCATTTT.

The V call is TRBV27, the J call TRBJ1-1, with D unresolved. Germline-derived CDR1 and CDR2 are MNHEY and SMNVEV (reference sequence). The CDR3 is 12 amino acids. DNA for the CDR3: TGTGCGAGCCGGAGGGTAGGAACTGAAGCTTTCTTT. As protein: CASRRVGTEAFF.

This clone appeared once. The gene calls are TRBV7-9 and TRBJ2-3, with a weak D call TRBD2 (5 bases). The ends were cut back, 2 bases at V and 1 base at J, with 16 bases in the middle. Germline V gene data show CDR1 as SEHNR and CDR2 as FQNEAQ (reference sequence). The CDR3 is 17 residues long. The CDR3 coding sequence is TGTGCCAGCAGCTTATTCCGGGATCTGAGGGGCACAGATACGCAGTATTTT. The encoded protein is CASSLFRDLRGTDTQYF.

CDR3 amino acids: CASSRGGTEAFF. The CDR3 region has the DNA TGTGCCAGTAGTCGGGGAGGCACTGAAGCTTTCTTT. The chain combines TRBV19 with TRBJ1-1; D gene uncertain. CDR1 is LNHDA and CDR2 is SQIVND in the germline V gene (reference sequence). Trimming removed 5 bases from V and 4 bases from J, with 8 bases in between. CDR3 length equals 12 residues.

The chain couples TRBV7-9 to TRBJ2-1, with D hard to call. Germline loops: CDR1 SEHNR, CDR2 FQNEAQ (reference sequence). V lost 5 bases and J 7 bases, leaving 24 bases between the germline ends. CDR3 length equals 17 residues. CDR3 coding DNA: TGTGCCAGCAGCCCGATCGCTAGATCCGGTCTGTGGAATGAGCAGTTCTTC. This encodes CASSPIARSGLWNEQFF.

A few counts support this clone. The chain uses TRBV7-9 and TRBJ1-6, with D tentatively TRBD1 (5 bases). Trimming took 5 bases from V and 9 from J, leaving 17 bases between them. This CDR3 comprises 15 residues. Per germline, CDR1 SEHNR and CDR2 FQNEAQ (reference sequence). This CDR3 is CASSIYRDSTSPLHF. CDR3 coding DNA: TGTGCCAGCAGCATTTACCGGGACTCGACTTCACCCCTCCACTTT.

The chain links TRBV27 to TRBJ2-1, with D maybe TRBD2 (6 bases). The CDR3 length is 16 residues. Germline assignment: CDR1 MNHEY and CDR2 SMNVEV (reference sequence). V dropped 5 bases and J dropped 2 bases, with 16 bases sitting between them. CDR3 amino acids: CASSQFREATYNEQFF. The CDR3 DNA follows: TGTGCCAGCAGTCAATTTAGGGAGGCGACCTACAATGAGCAGTTCTTC.

In its sample, this clone was seen once. This sequence joins TRBV6-1 and TRBJ2-1, with TRBD2 matching over 8 bases. The CDR3 has 15 residues. CDR1 and CDR2 from the germline V gene are MNHNS and SASEGT. Trimming removed 2 bases from V and 0 bases from J; junction bases left unmatched: 0. The DNA for the CDR3 is TGTGCCAGCAGTGAACGGGGGGGCTCCTACAATGAGCAGTTCTTC. Amino acids: CASSERGGSYNEQFF.

The genes are TRBV10-3 and TRBJ1-5, with a weak D call TRBD1 (6 bases). Germline V lookup: CDR1 ENHRY, CDR2 SYGVKD. The V end was cut by 3 bases, the J end by 4 bases, with 13 bases between. This CDR3 spans 15 amino acids. The CDR3 sequence is CAISEGGWENQPQHF. The DNA for the CDR3 is TGTGCCATCAGTGAAGGGGGTTGGGAAAATCAGCCCCAGCATTTT.

The genes are TRBV6-1 and TRBJ1-5; tentative D call: TRBD1 (5 bases). Trimming removed 0 bases from V and 7 bases from J, with 19 bases in between. In germline, CDR1 is MNHNS, CDR2 SASEGT. The CDR3 length is 17 residues. Here the CDR3 reads CASSEALLWGGGQPQHF. CDR3 nucleotide sequence: TGTGCCAGCAGTGAAGCGCTTCTTTGGGGGGGAGGACAGCCCCAGCATTTT.